This T cell receptor beta chain was observed in a study of blood T cell repertoires in COVID-19. Study-wide context: Nucleic acid was either cDNA or gDNA, and it came from T cells, B-cell-depleted T cells, or PBMCs.

In the authors' methods: Researchers report that nucleated cell counts were estimated from reference gene primer amplification. Measured with immunoSEQ multiplex PCR; TCRdb has only the in-frame clones, and not every one. The DNA was the basis for D and trimming; V, J and clone size are from that table. In the table there are 150,000 to 200,000 clones, around four fifths of which are singletons. The CDR3 sequence is 18 residues long. The junction had 8 bases not matched to a gene; V was cut back by 1 base and J by 3 bases. CDR1 and CDR2 (germline): LGHNA, YNFKEQ. Sequencing was carried out using peripheral blood. The TCR was taken from a woman of 80 years or more with acute or convalescent COVID-19. The chain employs TRBV4-2 and TRBJ2-6; 8 bases are shared with TRBD2. The CDR3 spells CASSQALSGRGGANVLTF. CDR3 DNA sequence: TGTGCCAGCAGCCAAGCGTTGAGCGGGAGAGGTGGGGCCAACGTCCTGACTTTC.